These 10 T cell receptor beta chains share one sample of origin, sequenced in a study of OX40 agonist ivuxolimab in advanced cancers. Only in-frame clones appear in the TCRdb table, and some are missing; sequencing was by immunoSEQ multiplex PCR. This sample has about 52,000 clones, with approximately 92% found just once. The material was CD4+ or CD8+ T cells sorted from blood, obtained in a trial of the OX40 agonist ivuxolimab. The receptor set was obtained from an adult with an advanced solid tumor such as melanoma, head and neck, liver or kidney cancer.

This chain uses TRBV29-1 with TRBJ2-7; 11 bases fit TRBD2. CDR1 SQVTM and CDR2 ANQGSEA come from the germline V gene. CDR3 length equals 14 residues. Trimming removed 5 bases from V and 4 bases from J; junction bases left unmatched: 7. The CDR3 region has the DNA TGCAGCGTTTTGACTAGCGGGACAGGTTACGAGCAGTACTTC. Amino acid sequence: CSVLTSGTGYEQYF.

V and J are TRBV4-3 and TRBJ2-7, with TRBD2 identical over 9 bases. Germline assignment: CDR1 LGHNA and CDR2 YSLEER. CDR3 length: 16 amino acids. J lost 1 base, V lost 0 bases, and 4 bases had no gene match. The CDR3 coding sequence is TGCGCCAGCAGCCAAGATACGGCGGGAGGGTCCTACGAGCAGTACTTC. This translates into CASSQDTAGGSYEQYF.

The CDR3 spells CASSLGFHREGSGNTIYF. CDR3 in DNA: TGTGCCAGCAGCTTAGGGTTCCACAGGGAAGGCTCTGGAAACACCATATATTTT. This chain joins TRBV11-3 and TRBJ1-3; D might be TRBD1 (6 bases). Germline CDR1 SGHNT, CDR2 YENEEA. V dropped 1 base and J dropped 0 bases, with 16 bases sitting between them. The CDR3 extends over 18 amino acids.

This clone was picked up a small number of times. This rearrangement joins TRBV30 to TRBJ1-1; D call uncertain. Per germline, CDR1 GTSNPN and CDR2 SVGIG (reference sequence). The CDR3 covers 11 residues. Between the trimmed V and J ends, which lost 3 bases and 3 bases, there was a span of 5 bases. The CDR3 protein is CAWSVDTEAFF. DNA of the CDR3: TGTGCCTGGAGCGTCGACACTGAAGCTTTCTTT.

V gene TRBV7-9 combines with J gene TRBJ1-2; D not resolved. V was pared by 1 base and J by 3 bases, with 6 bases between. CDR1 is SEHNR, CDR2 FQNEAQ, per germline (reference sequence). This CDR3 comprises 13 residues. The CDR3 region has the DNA TGTGCCAGCAGCTTAGGCTCCCACTATGGCTACACCTTC. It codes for CASSLGSHYGYTF.

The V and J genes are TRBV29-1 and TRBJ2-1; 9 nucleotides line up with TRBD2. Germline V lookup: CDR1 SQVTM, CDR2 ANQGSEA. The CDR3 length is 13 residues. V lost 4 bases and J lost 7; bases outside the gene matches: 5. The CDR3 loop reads CSVVSGRSNEQFF. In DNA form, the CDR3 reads TGCAGCGTTGTTAGCGGGAGATCGAATGAGCAGTTCTTC.

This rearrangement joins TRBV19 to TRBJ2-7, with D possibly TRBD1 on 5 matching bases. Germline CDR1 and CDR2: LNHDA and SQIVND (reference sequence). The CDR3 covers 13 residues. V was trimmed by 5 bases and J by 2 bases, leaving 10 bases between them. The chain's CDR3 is CASSPGPPYEQYF. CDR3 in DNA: TGTGCCAGTAGTCCAGGGCCCCCCTACGAGCAGTACTTC.

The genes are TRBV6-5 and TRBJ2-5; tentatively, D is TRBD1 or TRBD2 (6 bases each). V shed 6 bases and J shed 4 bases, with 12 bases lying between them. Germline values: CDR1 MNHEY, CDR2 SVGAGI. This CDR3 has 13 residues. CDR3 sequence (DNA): TGTGCCAGCAGGGGGGGCAGGGGAGAGACCCAGTACTTC. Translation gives CASRGGRGETQYF.

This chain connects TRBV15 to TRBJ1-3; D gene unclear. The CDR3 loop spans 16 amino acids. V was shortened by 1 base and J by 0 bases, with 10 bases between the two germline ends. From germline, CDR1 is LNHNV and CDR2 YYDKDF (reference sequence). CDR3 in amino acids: CATSRVDPASGNTIYF. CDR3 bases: TGTGCCACCAGCAGAGTAGACCCTGCCTCTGGAAACACCATATATTTT.

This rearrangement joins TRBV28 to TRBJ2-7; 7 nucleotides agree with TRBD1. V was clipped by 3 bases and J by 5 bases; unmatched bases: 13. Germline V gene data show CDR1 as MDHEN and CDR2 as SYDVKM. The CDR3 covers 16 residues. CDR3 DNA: TGTGCCAGCAGTTTCCCCCTAACAGGGGTCGTAGACGAGCAGTACTTC. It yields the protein CASSFPLTGVVDEQYF. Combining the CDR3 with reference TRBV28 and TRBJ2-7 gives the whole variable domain DVKVTQSSRYLVKRTGEKVFLECVQDMDHENMFWYRQDPGLGLRLIYFSYDVKMKEKGDIPEGYSVSREKKERFSLILESASTNQTSMYLCASSFPLTGVVDEQYFGPGTRLTVT.